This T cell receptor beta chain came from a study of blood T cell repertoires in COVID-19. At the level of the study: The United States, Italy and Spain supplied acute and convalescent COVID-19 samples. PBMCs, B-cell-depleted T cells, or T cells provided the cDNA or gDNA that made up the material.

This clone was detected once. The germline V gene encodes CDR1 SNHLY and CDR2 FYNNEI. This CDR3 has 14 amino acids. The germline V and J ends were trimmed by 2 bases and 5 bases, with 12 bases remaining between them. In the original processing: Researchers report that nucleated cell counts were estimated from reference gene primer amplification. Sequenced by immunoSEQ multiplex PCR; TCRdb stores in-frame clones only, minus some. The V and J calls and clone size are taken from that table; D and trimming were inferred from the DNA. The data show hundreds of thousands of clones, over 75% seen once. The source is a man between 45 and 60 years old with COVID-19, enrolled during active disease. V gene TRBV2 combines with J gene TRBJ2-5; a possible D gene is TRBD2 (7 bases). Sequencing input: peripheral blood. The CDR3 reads CASSERGGGETQYF. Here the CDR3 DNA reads TGTGCCAGCAGTGAAAGAGGGGGAGGGGAGACCCAGTACTTC.